A selection of T cell receptor beta chains follows, all from one sample in a study of blood T cell repertoires in COVID-19. Generated by immunoSEQ multiplex PCR, the TCRdb table keeps only in-frame clones and is missing some. Of 150,000 to 200,000 clones in the sample, about 86% were seen once. Sequencing was carried out using peripheral blood. These receptors all come from a man in his sixties with acute or convalescent COVID-19. The CDR3 runs from the conserved cysteine through the conserved F or W. Each record gives: clone size, J gene, V gene, D gene, CDR3 protein, CDR3 DNA. A D gene is named only where the DNA matches it firmly. Clone sizes are given selectively: once, few, many, or a class where the clone is expanded.

clone size: NA
J gene: TRBJ2-3
V gene: TRBV6-5
D gene: NA
CDR3 protein: CASSHPGGVEDTQYF
CDR3 DNA: TGTGCCAGCAGTCACCCCGGTGGTGTAGAAGATACGCAGTATTTT

clone size: NA
J gene: TRBJ1-1
V gene: TRBV3-1/TRBV3-2
D gene: NA
CDR3 protein: CASSQRIGLGGTEAFF
CDR3 DNA: TGTGCCAGCAGCCAGAGAATTGGGCTGGGGGGCACTGAAGCTTTCTTT

clone size: NA
J gene: TRBJ2-3
V gene: TRBV29-1
D gene: NA
CDR3 protein: CSVPKRGTDTQYF
CDR3 DNA: TGCAGCGTACCAAAGCGGGGCACAGATACGCAGTATTTT

clone size: NA
J gene: TRBJ2-1
V gene: TRBV6-5
D gene: NA
CDR3 protein: CASFRQGHSYNEQFF
CDR3 DNA: TGTGCCAGCTTCAGGCAGGGCCACTCCTACAATGAGCAGTTCTTC

clone size: NA
J gene: TRBJ1-1
V gene: TRBV19
D gene: NA
CDR3 protein: CASSITHDGEVEAFF
CDR3 DNA: TGTGCCAGTAGTATCACACACGACGGGGAGGTGGAAGCTTTCTTT

clone size: NA
J gene: TRBJ1-2
V gene: TRBV5-1
D gene: NA
CDR3 protein: CASKDSGNYGYTF
CDR3 DNA: TGCGCCAGCAAAGATAGTGGTAACTATGGCTACACCTTC

clone size: once
J gene: TRBJ1-4
V gene: TRBV3-1/TRBV3-2
D gene: NA
CDR3 protein: CASSQARNRNEKLFF
CDR3 DNA: TGTGCCAGCAGCCAAGCACGGAACAGGAATGAAAAACTGTTTTTT

clone size: NA
J gene: TRBJ2-7
V gene: TRBV5-1
D gene: TRBD1
CDR3 protein: CASSLEGTGGSEQYF
CDR3 DNA: TGCGCCAGCAGCTTGGAAGGGACAGGGGGCTCCGAGCAGTACTTC

clone size: NA
J gene: TRBJ1-4
V gene: TRBV5-1
D gene: NA
CDR3 protein: CASSLEYEEKLFF
CDR3 DNA: TGCGCCAGCAGCTTGGAATACGAGGAAAAACTGTTTTTT

clone size: NA
J gene: TRBJ2-6
V gene: TRBV7-9
D gene: TRBD1
CDR3 protein: CASSFDRGRTGANVLTF
CDR3 DNA: TGTGCCAGCAGTTTTGACAGGGGGCGAACTGGGGCCAACGTCCTGACTTTC

clone size: NA
J gene: TRBJ1-1
V gene: TRBV10-2
D gene: TRBD1
CDR3 protein: CASSETYGTGTMEAFF
CDR3 DNA: TGCGCCAGCAGTGAAACTTACGGGACAGGAACCATGGAAGCTTTCTTT

clone size: NA
J gene: TRBJ2-5
V gene: TRBV5-4
D gene: TRBD1
CDR3 protein: CASSLTGAGETQYF
CDR3 DNA: TGTGCCAGCAGCTTGACAGGGGCGGGAGAGACCCAGTACTTC

clone size: NA
J gene: TRBJ2-7
V gene: TRBV6-5
D gene: NA
CDR3 protein: CASITQGGEQYF
CDR3 DNA: TGTGCCAGCATTACACAGGGGGGGGAGCAGTACTTC

clone size: NA
J gene: TRBJ1-5
V gene: TRBV2
D gene: NA
CDR3 protein: CASSDNGPQHF
CDR3 DNA: TGTGCCAGCAGTGATAACGGGCCCCAGCATTTT

clone size: NA
J gene: TRBJ2-3
V gene: TRBV10-2
D gene: NA
CDR3 protein: CASSARYVRGTDTQYF
CDR3 DNA: TGCGCCAGCAGTGCCAGATATGTCAGGGGAACAGATACGCAGTATTTT

clone size: NA
J gene: TRBJ1-1
V gene: TRBV5-1
D gene: NA
CDR3 protein: CASSATGLYTEAFF
CDR3 DNA: TGCGCCAGCAGCGCTACAGGGTTATACACTGAAGCTTTCTTT

clone size: NA
J gene: TRBJ2-5
V gene: TRBV5-1
D gene: NA
CDR3 protein: CASSLGYQETQYF
CDR3 DNA: TGCGCCAGCAGCTTGGGCTATCAAGAGACCCAGTACTTC

clone size: NA
J gene: TRBJ2-6
V gene: TRBV28
D gene: NA
CDR3 protein: CASSLRVSAGANVLTF
CDR3 DNA: TGTGCCAGCAGTTTGAGGGTTTCCGCTGGGGCCAACGTCCTGACTTTC